Presented here are 8 T cell receptor beta chains from one specimen sequenced in a study of blood T cell repertoires in COVID-19. Clones were sequenced by immunoSEQ multiplex PCR, and TCRdb holds only the in-frame ones, with some missing. The data contain around 220,000 clones, 84% of them singletons. Sequencing input: PBMCs or T cells enriched from blood (not recorded which). The receptors were sampled from a woman in her thirties or forties who had recovered from COVID-19.

The rearrangement joins TRBV24-1 to TRBJ2-1; 7 bases match TRBD1. The CDR3 loop spans 13 amino acids. Germline CDR1 and CDR2: KGHDR and SFDVKD. Trimming cost V 8 bases and J 3 bases; bases outside gene matches: 3. The CDR3 loop is CATKGAFYNEQFF. CDR3 in DNA: TGTGCCACCAAGGGGGCCTTCTACAATGAGCAGTTCTTC.

This chain connects TRBV3-1 (or the pseudogene TRBV3-2) to TRBJ2-1; 14 nucleotides align to TRBD2. The germline gives CDR1 LGHDT, CDR2 YNNKEL (reference sequence). After removal of 4 bases from V and 9 bases from J, the junction contained 8 bases not matched to a gene. CDR3 length: 16 residues. DNA of the CDR3: TGTGCCAGCAGCCCTTCGGGACTAGCGGGAGTAGGTGAGCAGTTCTTC. Translation gives CASSPSGLAGVGEQFF.

This clone was seen more than once but under ten times. This rearrangement joins TRBV9 to TRBJ2-3, with TRBD2 matching over 16 bases. This CDR3 contains 18 residues. The junction had 4 bases not matched to a gene; V was cut back by 0 bases and J by 3 bases. Germline V gene sequence: CDR1 SGDLS, CDR2 YYNGEE. In nucleotides, the CDR3 is TGTGCCAGCAGCGTAGAGGGACTAGCGGGAGGGGGGACAGATACGCAGTATTTT. It encodes CASSVEGLAGGGTDTQYF.

Ten or more counts support this clone. The chain couples TRBV4-1 to TRBJ2-1, with D tentatively TRBD1 (5 bases). V was clipped by 6 bases and J by 8 bases, with 8 bases between them. The CDR3 runs 11 residues. The germline V gene encodes CDR1 MGHRA and CDR2 YSYEKL. The CDR3 DNA reads as TGCGCCAGCAGGCAGGGTTATGAGCAGTTCTTC. It specifies CASRQGYEQFF.

The chain joins TRBV15 to TRBJ1-2; TRBD1 matches at 8 bases. V lost 8 bases and J lost 1; bases outside the gene matches: 3. CDR3 length: 13 residues. The germline V gene has CDR1 LNHNV and CDR2 YYDKDF (reference sequence). CDR3 sequence: CATGTGYNYGYTF. The CDR3 nucleotides are TGTGCCACCGGGACAGGCTATAACTATGGCTACACCTTC.

The chain recombines TRBV5-8 with TRBJ1-2, with 8 nucleotides matching TRBD1. Germline trimming cut 2 bases from V and 8 bases from J; bases unmatched to any gene: 11. There are 15 residues in the CDR3. Germline-derived CDR1 and CDR2 are SGHTS and YDEGEE. CDR3 protein: CASSFHATGDGGYTF. For the CDR3, the DNA is TGTGCCAGCAGCTTTCACGCGACAGGGGATGGCGGCTACACCTTC.

There are a few counts of this clone. As DNA, the CDR3 is TGTGCCAGCAGCAAAGAGGGGTACTATGGCTACACCTTC. Its protein is CASSKEGYYGYTF. J is TRBJ1-2 and V is TRBV7-9; perhaps TRBD1 as D (5 bases). This CDR3 spans 13 amino acids. The germline V and J ends were trimmed by 5 bases and 3 bases, with 10 bases remaining between them. Germline lookup yields CDR1 SEHNR and CDR2 FQNEAQ (reference sequence).

Worth noting for this clone: This same CDR3 is encoded by further DNA sequences in the sample. The rearrangement links TRBV10-2 to TRBJ2-1, with TRBD2 identical over 7 bases. The CDR3 consists of 14 residues. V lost 6 bases and J lost 3; bases outside the gene matches: 5. Germline CDR1 reads WSHSY; CDR2 reads SAAADI. This CDR3 is CASSLLASYNEQFF. As DNA, the CDR3 is TGCGCCAGCAGCCTACTAGCGAGCTACAATGAGCAGTTCTTC.